The rows below give T cell receptor beta chains drawn from one sample of a study of T cell repertoires in cytomegalovirus infection. These receptors are not linked to any known antigen. TCRdb passed the reads through MiXCR, listing each CDR3 protein once. The sample yields 45,000 to 55,000 distinct CDR3 sequences, around 18% seen once. The specimen was CD8+ T cells from cultured PBMCs, collected from culture after CMV antigen stimulation. The origin of the receptors is a human donor in good health (CMV status not recorded). Some clones in this sample may be carry-over from other donors' samples. CDR3s include the opening cysteine and the closing phenylalanine or tryptophan. A D gene is named only where the DNA matches it firmly. Size is stated for part of the rows, as once, few or many counts, or as a class when the clone is expanded.

clone_size,j_call,d_call,v_call,cdr3_aa,cdr3_nt
NA,TRBJ2-3,TRBD2,TRBV9,CASSGGGATDTQYF,TGTGCCAGCAGCGGCGGGGGGGCAACAGATACGCAGTATTTT
few,TRBJ2-7,NA,TRBV19,CASSPHNYEQYF,TGTGCCAGTAGTCCACACAACTACGAGCAGTACTTC
few,TRBJ2-1,TRBD1,TRBV4-2,CASSQDPTGGSYNEQFF,TGTGCCAGCAGCCAAGATCCCACAGGGGGCTCCTACAATGAGCAGTTCTTC
many,TRBJ1-1,NA,TRBV4-3,CASSPGDTSNTEAFF,TGCGCCAGCAGCCCAGGGGACACCTCGAACACTGAAGCTTTCTTT
many,TRBJ2-2,TRBD1,TRBV12-3/TRBV12-4,CASSSPSTGGTGELFF,TGTGCCAGCAGTTCCCCTTCGACAGGGGGCACCGGGGAGCTGTTTTTT
NA,TRBJ2-7,NA,TRBV29-1,CSVFTVESSYEQYF,TGCAGCGTTTTTACAGTGGAAAGCTCCTACGAGCAGTACTTC
few,TRBJ2-1,NA,TRBV7-9,CASSFPPSREQFF,TGTGCCAGCAGCTTCCCCCCCTCTCGGGAGCAGTTCTTC
NA,TRBJ1-1,NA,TRBV5-4,CASSSQPAEAFF,TGTGCCAGCAGCTCTCAGCCGGCTGAAGCTTTCTTT
few,TRBJ2-5,TRBD2,TRBV9,CASSSGRGLEETQYF,TGTGCCAGCAGCTCCGGGAGGGGACTAGAAGAGACCCAGTACTTC
many,TRBJ2-7,NA,TRBV27,CASSVRASYEQYF,TGTGCCAGCAGTGTCCGGGCCTCCTACGAGCAGTACTTC
NA,TRBJ2-1,TRBD2,TRBV4-2,CASSQSSGGLSSYNEQFF,TGTGCCAGCAGCCAATCTAGCGGGGGGCTGAGCTCCTACAATGAGCAGTTCTTC
NA,TRBJ2-1,TRBD1,TRBV24-1,CATSEPDRAHEQFF,TGTGCCACCAGTGAACCGGACAGGGCCCATGAGCAGTTCTTC
many,TRBJ2-5,NA,TRBV7-9,CASSLKRDPQETQYF,TGTGCCAGCAGCTTAAAGAGGGACCCTCAAGAGACCCAGTACTTC
many,TRBJ2-1,NA,TRBV28,CASSPPGVFYNEQFF,TGTGCCAGCAGCCCACCGGGGGTTTTCTACAATGAGCAGTTCTTC
once,TRBJ2-1,NA,TRBV2,CASTLQGIDEQFF,TGTGCCAGCACCCTACAGGGAATTGATGAGCAGTTCTTC
many,TRBJ2-1,TRBD1,TRBV11-3,CASSPPPGQGAYEQFF,TGTGCCAGCAGCCCGCCCCCGGGACAGGGGGCCTATGAGCAGTTCTTC
NA,TRBJ2-1,TRBD1,TRBV4-2,CASTPGQGGNEQFF,TGTGCCAGCACCCCGGGACAGGGGGGAAATGAGCAGTTCTTC
many,TRBJ1-2,NA,TRBV27,CASSLWTGGSGGYTF,TGTGCCAGCAGTTTATGGACCGGGGGGTCCGGCGGCTACACCTTC
NA,TRBJ1-6,NA,TRBV3-1,CASSRGTFNSPLHF,TGTGCCAGCAGCCGAGGGACCTTTAATTCACCCCTCCACTTT
NA,TRBJ2-3,NA,TRBV7-9,CASSPGAATDTQYF,TGTGCCAGCAGCCCGGGAGCCGCCACAGATACGCAGTATTTT
NA,TRBJ1-1,NA,TRBV6-2/TRBV6-3,CASSYPRQMNTEAFF,TGTGCCAGCAGTTACCCGCGACAGATGAACACTGAAGCTTTCTTT
many,TRBJ2-7,TRBD2,TRBV7-9,CASSDTTSAGNF,TGTGCCAGCAGCGACACGACTAGCGCGGGGAACTTC
NA,TRBJ1-1,NA,TRBV27,CASMELRQLMNTEAFF,TGTGCCAGCATGGAGTTGCGGCAACTAATGAACACTGAAGCTTTCTTT
few,TRBJ2-5,TRBD2,TRBV9,CASSVSGRASETQYF,TGTGCCAGCAGCGTCAGCGGGAGGGCCTCAGAGACCCAGTACTTC
NA,TRBJ2-2,TRBD1,TRBV18,CASSPMEGQGAVAGELFF,TGTGCCAGCTCACCGATGGAAGGACAGGGGGCGGTCGCCGGGGAGCTGTTTTTT
many,TRBJ1-6,NA,TRBV7-6,CASTDGGVNSPLHF,TGTGCCAGCACCGACGGGGGGGTTAATTCACCCCTCCACTTT
NA,TRBJ1-2,NA,TRBV20-1,CSAHRDIPKGYTF,TGCAGTGCCCACCGCGACATACCCAAAGGCTACACCTTC
many,TRBJ2-1,NA,TRBV7-9,CASSASEASNNEQFF,TGTGCCAGCAGCGCTAGCGAGGCATCTAACAATGAGCAGTTCTTC
NA,TRBJ2-7,NA,TRBV23-1,CASSQFSSITPYEQYF,TGCGCCAGCAGTCAATTCTCGTCGATTACCCCCTACGAGCAGTACTTC
few,TRBJ2-1,NA,TRBV9,CASSVAGDHNEQFF,TGTGCCAGCAGCGTAGCAGGGGATCACAATGAGCAGTTCTTC
few,TRBJ2-1,TRBD1,TRBV7-6,CASSLGGTGDNEQFF,TGTGCCAGCAGCTTAGGCGGGACAGGAGACAATGAGCAGTTCTTC
few,TRBJ1-3,NA,TRBV6-2/TRBV6-3,CASSYRRQILSGNTIYF,TGTGCCAGCAGTTACCGAAGACAGATCCTCTCTGGAAACACCATATATTTT
few,TRBJ2-2,TRBD1,TRBV28,CASSPDRAIAGELFF,TGTGCCAGCAGCCCGGACAGGGCAATCGCCGGGGAGCTGTTTTTT
NA,TRBJ2-1,TRBD1,TRBV11-2,CASSLPGQGVNEQFF,TGTGCCAGCAGCTTACCAGGACAGGGTGTAAATGAGCAGTTCTTC
many,TRBJ1-5,NA,TRBV18,CASSPVEGTSNQPQHF,TGTGCCAGCTCACCGGTAGAGGGGACCAGCAATCAGCCCCAGCATTTT
few,TRBJ2-5,TRBD2,TRBV27,CASRRFAGTSGSEETQYF,TGTGCCAGCCGCCGTTTTGCCGGGACTAGCGGGAGTGAAGAGACCCAGTACTTC
NA,TRBJ2-4,TRBD1,TRBV27,CASSPGTGGNIQYF,TGTGCCAGCAGTCCGGGGACAGGAGGAAACATTCAGTACTTC
NA,TRBJ1-4,TRBD1,TRBV4-2,CASSQETTGGGNEKLFF,TGTGCCAGCAGCCAAGAGACGACAGGGGGCGGGAATGAAAAACTGTTTTTT
NA,TRBJ2-1,TRBD1,TRBV7-6,CASSSRTGDNEQFF,TGTGCCAGCAGCTCAAGGACAGGCGACAATGAGCAGTTCTTC
few,TRBJ2-3,TRBD2,TRBV6-6,CASGGVAGATDTQYF,TGTGCCAGCGGAGGGGTAGCGGGGGCCACAGATACGCAGTATTTT
many,TRBJ1-4,NA,TRBV19,CASGGVLEKLFF,TGTGCCAGCGGGGGAGTACTTGAAAAACTGTTTTTT
many,TRBJ2-3,NA,TRBV7-2,CASSLANRDTDTQYF,TGTGCCAGCAGCTTAGCGAACCGCGACACAGATACGCAGTATTTT
NA,TRBJ2-3,TRBD2,TRBV7-6,CASSFSGGPTDTQYF,TGTGCCAGCAGCTTCAGCGGGGGGCCCACAGATACGCAGTATTTT
many,TRBJ1-2,TRBD1,TRBV5-8,CASSSLIAKTGGVFYGYTF,TGTGCCAGCAGCTCCTTAATTGCAAAGACAGGGGGCGTTTTCTATGGCTACACCTTC
many,TRBJ2-7,TRBD2,TRBV2,CASNGLAGGESSYEQYF,TGTGCCAGCAACGGACTAGCGGGAGGTGAAAGCTCCTACGAGCAGTACTTC
few,TRBJ2-7,NA,TRBV7-9,CASSLGGKPEQYF,TGTGCCAGCAGCTTAGGCGGCAAACCGGAGCAGTACTTC
NA,TRBJ1-6,TRBD1,TRBV15,CATWDSTYNSPLHF,TGTGCCACCTGGGACAGTACCTATAATTCACCCCTCCACTTT
many,TRBJ2-7,TRBD2,TRBV18,CASSPTSGGTSSYEQYF,TGTGCCAGCTCTCCGACTAGCGGGGGGACTAGCTCCTACGAGCAGTACTTC
few,TRBJ2-1,NA,TRBV29-1,CSVENYTGLNEQFF,TGCAGCGTTGAAAACTACACGGGATTAAATGAGCAGTTCTTC
many,TRBJ2-3,TRBD1,TRBV12-3/TRBV12-4,CASSQPAGGSSTDTQYF,TGTGCCAGCAGTCAACCGGCAGGGGGAAGTAGCACAGATACGCAGTATTTT
few,TRBJ2-7,NA,TRBV24-1,CATSDPDYSYEQYF,TGTGCCACCAGTGATCCCGACTACTCCTACGAGCAGTACTTC
few,TRBJ2-7,NA,TRBV10-1,CASSGVRGGEQYF,TGCGCCAGCTCGGGGGTTAGGGGAGGCGAGCAGTACTTC
few,TRBJ2-5,TRBD2,TRBV12-3/TRBV12-4,CASSPSIAGRGETQYF,TGTGCCAGCAGTCCCTCTATAGCCGGGCGGGGGGAGACCCAGTACTTC